The TCR beta chain under discussion was sequenced for a study of control samples from healthy donors and cancer patients. The V gene lost 3 bases and the J gene lost 6 bases, with 6 bases spanning the gap. The CDR3 contains 13 residues. Profiling relied on immunoSEQ multiplex PCR, and the TCRdb table lists in-frame clones only, not all of them. The sample records about 160,000 clones, approximately 94% being singletons. The chain links TRBV12-3 or TRBV12-4 to TRBJ1-6; no reliable D call. This TCR was sampled from a man between 60 and 75 years old with colorectal cancer. Sequencing was carried out using PBMCs. The DNA for the CDR3 is TGTGCCAGCAGTTTGACCGCTAATTCACCCCTCCACTTT. Translated: CASSLTANSPLHF.